The rows below give T cell receptor beta chains drawn from one sample of a study of cytomegalovirus exposure and HLA in healthy donors. The table came from immunoSEQ multiplex PCR; TCRdb's copy has only in-frame clones and leaves some out. The data show about 140,000 clones, about four fifths seen once. The sequenced sample consisted of PBMCs. Receptor source: a male donor in good health and CMV-seronegative. Each CDR3 is given with its conserved first and last residue. A D gene is named only where the DNA matches it firmly. Clone size, where shown, is once, few, many, or a class for clones that have expanded.

J gene: TRBJ1-2
D gene: TRBD1
V gene: TRBV19
clone size: NA
CDR3 protein: CASRDRSNYGYTF
CDR3 DNA: TGTGCCAGTAGGGACAGGAGTAACTATGGCTACACCTTC

J gene: TRBJ2-3
D gene: TRBD2
V gene: TRBV10-3
clone size: NA
CDR3 protein: CASQRGGGTNTQYF
CDR3 DNA: TGTGCCTCCCAGCGGGGCGGGGGGACAAATACGCAGTATTTT

J gene: TRBJ1-5
D gene: NA
V gene: TRBV29-1
clone size: few
CDR3 protein: CSVGTGSGQPQHF
CDR3 DNA: TGCAGCGTTGGTACAGGGAGTGGACAGCCCCAGCATTTT

J gene: TRBJ2-3
D gene: TRBD2
V gene: TRBV4-3
clone size: NA
CDR3 protein: CASSQDPSGGTDTQYF
CDR3 DNA: TGCGCCAGCAGCCAAGATCCTAGCGGGGGCACAGATACGCAGTATTTT

J gene: TRBJ2-5
D gene: TRBD2
V gene: TRBV5-1
clone size: NA
CDR3 protein: CASTLRLAGGPGETQYF
CDR3 DNA: TGCGCCAGCACCCTGAGACTAGCGGGGGGGCCGGGTGAGACCCAGTACTTC

J gene: TRBJ2-7
D gene: TRBD2
V gene: TRBV5-1
clone size: once
CDR3 protein: CASSFSGGGLSYEQYF
CDR3 DNA: TGCGCCAGCAGCTTTAGCGGGGGGGGTCTTTCCTACGAGCAGTACTTC

J gene: TRBJ2-7
D gene: NA
V gene: TRBV6-5
clone size: NA
CDR3 protein: CASSYSSTTTEQYF
CDR3 DNA: TGTGCCAGCAGTTACTCCTCGACTACAACCGAGCAGTACTTC

J gene: TRBJ2-3
D gene: TRBD1
V gene: TRBV5-5
clone size: NA
CDR3 protein: CASSLGWGQGTDTQYF
CDR3 DNA: TGTGCCAGCAGCTTGGGGTGGGGACAGGGAACAGATACGCAGTATTTT

J gene: TRBJ1-4
D gene: NA
V gene: TRBV27
clone size: NA
CDR3 protein: CASSFITGPNEKLFF
CDR3 DNA: TGTGCCAGCAGTTTCATCACGGGTCCTAATGAAAAACTGTTTTTT

J gene: TRBJ1-1
D gene: TRBD1
V gene: TRBV28
clone size: NA
CDR3 protein: CASSLFAGQGDTEAFF
CDR3 DNA: TGTGCCAGCAGTTTATTCGCGGGACAGGGGGACACTGAAGCTTTCTTT

J gene: TRBJ2-7
D gene: TRBD2
V gene: TRBV6-5
clone size: NA
CDR3 protein: CASSSILAGGFEQYF
CDR3 DNA: TGTGCCAGCAGCTCTATACTAGCGGGGGGGTTCGAGCAGTACTTC

J gene: TRBJ1-4
D gene: NA
V gene: TRBV2
clone size: NA
CDR3 protein: CASREGVYAGEEKLFF
CDR3 DNA: TGTGCCAGCAGGGAAGGGGTATACGCGGGCGAAGAAAAACTGTTTTTT

J gene: TRBJ2-1
D gene: TRBD1
V gene: TRBV2
clone size: NA
CDR3 protein: CASRYGTAGRIDEQFF
CDR3 DNA: TGTGCCAGCAGGTACGGGACAGCTGGTAGAATCGATGAGCAGTTCTTC

J gene: TRBJ2-1
D gene: NA
V gene: TRBV4-3
clone size: few
CDR3 protein: CASSQVMQGGEQFF
CDR3 DNA: TGCGCCAGCAGCCAAGTAATGCAGGGGGGTGAGCAGTTCTTC

J gene: TRBJ2-7
D gene: NA
V gene: TRBV7-2
clone size: once
CDR3 protein: CASSLPPLLYEQYF
CDR3 DNA: TGTGCCAGCAGCTTACCCCCCCTACTCTACGAGCAGTACTTC

J gene: TRBJ2-1
D gene: TRBD2
V gene: TRBV11-2
clone size: NA
CDR3 protein: CASSLGRTSGNEQFF
CDR3 DNA: TGTGCCAGCAGCTTAGGCCGGACTAGCGGGAATGAGCAGTTCTTC

J gene: TRBJ1-2
D gene: TRBD1
V gene: TRBV5-1
clone size: NA
CDR3 protein: CASSLGQGVNYGYTF
CDR3 DNA: TGCGCCAGCAGCTTGGGACAGGGAGTTAACTATGGCTACACCTTC

J gene: TRBJ1-3
D gene: NA
V gene: TRBV30
clone size: NA
CDR3 protein: CAWSVGLSIGNTIYF
CDR3 DNA: TGTGCCTGGAGTGTGGGCCTTTCTATTGGAAACACCATATATTTT

J gene: TRBJ1-5
D gene: NA
V gene: TRBV6-1
clone size: NA
CDR3 protein: CASTGQAQAPQHF
CDR3 DNA: TGTGCCAGCACGGGACAAGCCCAGGCGCCCCAGCATTTT

J gene: TRBJ2-1
D gene: TRBD1
V gene: TRBV7-3
clone size: NA
CDR3 protein: CASSLDRDNEQFF
CDR3 DNA: TGTGCCAGCAGCTTGGACAGGGACAATGAGCAGTTCTTC

J gene: TRBJ2-5
D gene: NA
V gene: TRBV29-1
clone size: NA
CDR3 protein: CSVEITRQETQYF
CDR3 DNA: TGCAGCGTTGAAATCACCAGACAAGAGACCCAGTACTTC

J gene: TRBJ1-4
D gene: TRBD1
V gene: TRBV27
clone size: NA
CDR3 protein: CASSMGQGGTGKLFF
CDR3 DNA: TGTGCCAGCTCAATGGGACAGGGGGGTACGGGAAAACTGTTTTTT

J gene: TRBJ2-7
D gene: TRBD1
V gene: TRBV6-4
clone size: NA
CDR3 protein: CASSVDRAAYEQYF
CDR3 DNA: TGTGCCAGCAGTGTAGACAGGGCGGCGTACGAGCAGTACTTC

J gene: TRBJ2-7
D gene: TRBD1
V gene: TRBV4-3
clone size: NA
CDR3 protein: CASRRRQGDYEQYF
CDR3 DNA: TGCGCCAGCAGGCGTAGACAGGGGGACTACGAGCAGTACTTC

J gene: TRBJ2-7
D gene: TRBD1
V gene: TRBV29-1
clone size: once
CDR3 protein: CSSRDSKAEQYF
CDR3 DNA: TGCAGTTCCCGGGACAGCAAGGCCGAGCAGTACTTC

J gene: TRBJ1-1
D gene: NA
V gene: TRBV18
clone size: NA
CDR3 protein: CASSPPMVANTEAFF
CDR3 DNA: TGTGCCAGCTCACCCCCCATGGTGGCGAACACTGAAGCTTTCTTT

J gene: TRBJ1-2
D gene: TRBD1
V gene: TRBV5-6
clone size: few
CDR3 protein: CASSLETGGFYGYTF
CDR3 DNA: TGTGCCAGCAGCTTGGAGACAGGGGGCTTCTATGGCTACACCTTC

J gene: TRBJ1-5
D gene: NA
V gene: TRBV19
clone size: NA
CDR3 protein: CASSRGDSNQPQHF
CDR3 DNA: TGTGCCAGTAGTAGGGGGGATAGCAATCAGCCCCAGCATTTT

J gene: TRBJ2-7
D gene: TRBD1
V gene: TRBV5-5
clone size: once
CDR3 protein: CASSVRDRGFYEQYF
CDR3 DNA: TGTGCCAGCAGCGTGAGGGACAGGGGTTTCTACGAGCAGTACTTC

J gene: TRBJ2-3
D gene: NA
V gene: TRBV7-9
clone size: NA
CDR3 protein: CASSPSGGDTQYF
CDR3 DNA: TGTGCCAGCAGCCCCAGTGGTGGCGATACGCAGTATTTT

J gene: TRBJ1-6
D gene: NA
V gene: TRBV27
clone size: NA
CDR3 protein: CASSPWGAGNSPLHF
CDR3 DNA: TGTGCCAGCAGTCCTTGGGGAGCGGGTAATTCACCCCTCCACTTT

J gene: TRBJ1-1
D gene: NA
V gene: TRBV7-8
clone size: NA
CDR3 protein: CASSLVLGENTEAFF
CDR3 DNA: TGTGCCAGCAGCTTAGTTCTCGGAGAGAACACTGAAGCTTTCTTT

J gene: TRBJ1-6
D gene: NA
V gene: TRBV7-3
clone size: NA
CDR3 protein: CASSSLYNSPLHF
CDR3 DNA: TGTGCCAGCAGCTCCCTCTATAATTCACCCCTCCACTTT

J gene: TRBJ1-4
D gene: NA
V gene: TRBV27
clone size: once
CDR3 protein: CASSAGIGVVTNEKLFF
CDR3 DNA: TGTGCCAGCAGTGCGGGTATAGGCGTGGTTACTAATGAAAAACTGTTTTTT

J gene: TRBJ2-7
D gene: TRBD1
V gene: TRBV5-6
clone size: NA
CDR3 protein: CASSSWDRVDYEQYF
CDR3 DNA: TGTGCCAGCAGCTCATGGGACAGGGTCGACTACGAGCAGTACTTC

J gene: TRBJ2-1
D gene: TRBD2
V gene: TRBV6-5
clone size: NA
CDR3 protein: CASSYGERGANEQFF
CDR3 DNA: TGTGCCAGCAGTTACGGCGAGCGGGGGGCAAATGAGCAGTTCTTC

J gene: TRBJ1-6
D gene: NA
V gene: TRBV4-1
clone size: NA
CDR3 protein: CASSQDLGGGSPLHF
CDR3 DNA: TGCGCCAGCAGCCAAGATCTGGGGGGAGGCTCACCCCTCCACTTT

J gene: TRBJ2-7
D gene: NA
V gene: TRBV10-3
clone size: few
CDR3 protein: CAISVDRPYEQYF
CDR3 DNA: TGTGCCATCAGTGTTGACAGGCCCTACGAGCAGTACTTC

J gene: TRBJ2-7
D gene: TRBD2
V gene: TRBV6-5
clone size: NA
CDR3 protein: CASSPGRGRAYEQYF
CDR3 DNA: TGTGCCAGCAGCCCCGGGAGGGGACGGGCCTACGAGCAGTACTTC

J gene: TRBJ2-1
D gene: NA
V gene: TRBV5-1
clone size: NA
CDR3 protein: CASSKGGAGNEQFF
CDR3 DNA: TGCGCCAGCAGCAAAGGGGGGGCCGGCAATGAGCAGTTCTTC

J gene: TRBJ1-2
D gene: NA
V gene: TRBV11-2
clone size: once
CDR3 protein: CASSRGQNYGYTF
CDR3 DNA: TGTGCCAGCAGCCGCGGACAGAACTATGGCTACACCTTC

J gene: TRBJ1-2
D gene: TRBD1
V gene: TRBV13
clone size: NA
CDR3 protein: CASSFLQGVYGYTF
CDR3 DNA: TGTGCCAGCAGCTTTCTACAGGGGGTCTATGGCTACACCTTC

J gene: TRBJ2-1
D gene: TRBD2
V gene: TRBV5-6
clone size: NA
CDR3 protein: CASSDGTSGGKNEQFF
CDR3 DNA: TGTGCCAGCAGCGACGGGACTAGCGGGGGTAAGAATGAGCAGTTCTTC

J gene: TRBJ1-6
D gene: NA
V gene: TRBV2
clone size: NA
CDR3 protein: CASKFESSYNSPLHF
CDR3 DNA: TGTGCCAGCAAATTTGAGAGCTCCTATAATTCACCCCTCCACTTT

J gene: TRBJ1-2
D gene: NA
V gene: TRBV6-5
clone size: NA
CDR3 protein: CASFDSWYGYTF
CDR3 DNA: TGTGCCAGCTTCGACAGTTGGTATGGCTACACCTTC

J gene: TRBJ1-1
D gene: NA
V gene: TRBV7-6
clone size: NA
CDR3 protein: CASSLEAGDSSEAFF
CDR3 DNA: TGTGCCAGCAGCTTAGAGGCGGGAGACAGCTCTGAAGCTTTCTTT

J gene: TRBJ1-5
D gene: NA
V gene: TRBV7-2
clone size: NA
CDR3 protein: CASSLRYRGNQPQHF
CDR3 DNA: TGTGCCAGCAGCTTAAGGTACAGGGGCAATCAGCCCCAGCATTTT

J gene: TRBJ2-7
D gene: NA
V gene: TRBV7-2
clone size: NA
CDR3 protein: CASSFTALKTYEQYF
CDR3 DNA: TGTGCCAGCAGCTTTACAGCCCTGAAAACCTACGAGCAGTACTTC

J gene: TRBJ2-5
D gene: TRBD2
V gene: TRBV30
clone size: NA
CDR3 protein: CAWSVEGSSGNQETQYF
CDR3 DNA: TGTGCCTGGAGTGTAGAAGGGAGCAGCGGGAACCAAGAGACCCAGTACTTC

J gene: TRBJ1-4
D gene: TRBD1
V gene: TRBV19
clone size: NA
CDR3 protein: CASSINPRQGGEKLFF
CDR3 DNA: TGTGCCAGTAGTATAAACCCGAGACAGGGTGGAGAAAAACTGTTTTTT

J gene: TRBJ1-1
D gene: TRBD1
V gene: TRBV6-6
clone size: once
CDR3 protein: CASSPPQGAQFTEAFF
CDR3 DNA: TGTGCCAGCAGCCCCCCCCAGGGGGCGCAATTTACTGAAGCTTTCTTT

J gene: TRBJ1-2
D gene: TRBD1
V gene: TRBV2
clone size: NA
CDR3 protein: CASSAGQGIIGYTF
CDR3 DNA: TGTGCCAGCAGTGCTGGACAGGGCATCATCGGCTACACCTTC

J gene: TRBJ2-1
D gene: NA
V gene: TRBV25-1
clone size: NA
CDR3 protein: CASSPAGSTYNEQFF
CDR3 DNA: TGTGCCAGCTCCCCAGCGGGCTCGACCTACAATGAGCAGTTCTTC

J gene: TRBJ2-1
D gene: TRBD1
V gene: TRBV6-5
clone size: NA
CDR3 protein: CASSLQGASSYNEQFF
CDR3 DNA: TGTGCCAGCAGTTTACAGGGGGCGAGCTCCTACAATGAGCAGTTCTTC

J gene: TRBJ2-3
D gene: NA
V gene: TRBV6-5
clone size: NA
CDR3 protein: CASGTGGRDTQYF
CDR3 DNA: TGTGCCAGCGGGACGGGGGGCCGAGATACGCAGTATTTT

J gene: TRBJ1-6
D gene: NA
V gene: TRBV21-1
clone size: NA
CDR3 protein: CASSKKGDKKSPLHF
CDR3 DNA: TGTGCCAGCAGCAAAAAAGGGGACAAGAAATCACCCCTCCACTTT

J gene: TRBJ2-3
D gene: TRBD1
V gene: TRBV9
clone size: once
CDR3 protein: CASSAGQSTDTQYF
CDR3 DNA: TGTGCCAGCAGCGCGGGACAGAGCACAGATACGCAGTATTTT

J gene: TRBJ1-1
D gene: NA
V gene: TRBV27
clone size: NA
CDR3 protein: CASFPSTGGWGTEAFF
CDR3 DNA: TGTGCCAGCTTTCCATCCACCGGGGGATGGGGCACTGAAGCTTTCTTT